The rows below give T cell receptor beta chains drawn from one sample of a study of T cells in Graves' hyperthyroidism and ophthalmopathy. TCRdb fed the multiplex PCR reads into MiXCR, producing one record per CDR3 protein. The data contain hundreds of thousands of distinct CDR3 sequences, around a sixth of them singletons. The sample was blood. These receptors were obtained from a woman aged 45 to 65 with Graves' hyperthyroidism that later progressed to Graves' ophthalmopathy. Both conserved end residues are part of each CDR3. The D gene is left open where the match is weak. A clone size is listed for some rows: how often the clone was seen (once, few, many), or a class if it is expanded.

J: TRBJ1-1
V: TRBV7-2
D: .
size: .
CDR3: CASSLPQGALNTEAFF
DNA: TGTGCCAGCAGTTTACCACAGGGCGCTTTGAACACTGAAGCTTTCTTT

J: TRBJ2-7
V: TRBV4-1
D: TRBD2
size: few
CDR3: CASSQRSSGESYEQYF
DNA: TGCGCCAGCAGCCAAAGGTCTAGCGGTGAATCCTACGAGCAGTACTTC

J: TRBJ2-4
V: TRBV9
D: TRBD2
size: .
CDR3: CASSVATGLAGGAKNIQYF
DNA: TGTGCCAGCAGCGTAGCTACGGGACTAGCGGGCGGAGCCAAAAACATTCAGTACTTC

J: TRBJ2-1
V: TRBV30
D: TRBD2
size: .
CDR3: CACNLAGGFNEQFF
DNA: TGTGCCTGCAACCTAGCGGGGGGATTCAATGAGCAGTTCTTC

J: TRBJ1-1
V: TRBV20-1
D: .
size: .
CDR3: CSAGRTDSEAFF
DNA: TGCAGTGCTGGACGGACAGACTCGGAAGCTTTCTTT

J: TRBJ2-7
V: TRBV19
D: TRBD2
size: many
CDR3: CASSIHRDYDEQYF
DNA: TGTGCCAGTAGTATCCACCGGGACTATGACGAGCAGTACTTC

J: TRBJ2-5
V: TRBV25-1
D: .
size: few
CDR3: CASGPGQETQYF
DNA: TGTGCCAGTGGCCCCGGACAAGAGACCCAGTACTTC

J: TRBJ2-3
V: TRBV7-9
D: TRBD2
size: .
CDR3: CASSPRTSGWDTQYF
DNA: TGTGCCAGCAGCCCTCGGACTAGCGGGTGGGATACGCAGTATTTT

J: TRBJ1-1
V: TRBV2
D: .
size: many
CDR3: CASSLRGGSEAFF
DNA: TGTGCCAGCAGTCTAAGGGGGGGCAGTGAAGCTTTCTTT

J: TRBJ2-1
V: TRBV11-2
D: TRBD1
size: .
CDR3: CASSQDVAGGLYNEQFF
DNA: TGTGCCAGCAGCCAAGATGTGGCAGGGGGCCTCTACAATGAGCAGTTCTTC

J: TRBJ2-1
V: TRBV6-2/TRBV6-3
D: .
size: few
CDR3: CASSYEWGNEQFF
DNA: TGTGCCAGCAGTTACGAGTGGGGGAATGAGCAGTTCTTC

J: TRBJ1-2
V: TRBV20-1
D: .
size: few
CDR3: CSAPLLGGANYGYTF
DNA: TGCAGTGCTCCGCTCCTTGGGGGAGCTAACTATGGCTACACCTTC

J: TRBJ1-4
V: TRBV11-2
D: .
size: .
CDR3: CASSLAVRGGAEKLFF
DNA: TGTGCCAGCAGCTTAGCTGTGCGGGGAGGGGCTGAAAAACTGTTTTTT

J: TRBJ1-2
V: TRBV9
D: .
size: .
CDR3: CASNPRGGGKGYTF
DNA: TGTGCCAGCAACCCGAGGGGGGGGGGAAAAGGCTACACCTTC

J: TRBJ1-1
V: TRBV11-1
D: TRBD1
size: many
CDR3: CASSPYRGHEAFF
DNA: TGTGCCAGCAGCCCTTACAGGGGGCATGAAGCTTTCTTT

J: TRBJ2-1
V: TRBV5-1
D: TRBD2
size: many
CDR3: CASSGGGAANEQFF
DNA: TGCGCCAGCAGCGGCGGGGGGGCGGCCAATGAGCAGTTCTTC

J: TRBJ1-5
V: TRBV2
D: .
size: .
CDR3: CASRNRDSNQPQHF
DNA: TGTGCCAGCCGTAACCGGGACAGCAATCAGCCCCAGCATTTT

J: TRBJ2-3
V: TRBV27
D: TRBD2
size: many
CDR3: CASSLLAGGEDTQYF
DNA: TGTGCCAGCAGTTTGCTAGCGGGGGGGGAGGATACGCAGTATTTT

J: TRBJ2-3
V: TRBV6-1
D: .
size: .
CDR3: CASSAQGRFTDTQYF
DNA: TGTGCCAGCAGCGCGCAGGGGAGGTTCACAGATACGCAGTATTTT

J: TRBJ1-5
V: TRBV2
D: .
size: many
CDR3: CASSWAGDQPQHF
DNA: TGTGCCAGCAGTTGGGCAGGGGATCAGCCCCAGCATTTT

J: TRBJ2-1
V: TRBV5-1
D: .
size: many
CDR3: CASSEGGNEQFF
DNA: TGCGCCAGCAGCGAGGGGGGGAATGAGCAGTTCTTC

J: TRBJ2-3
V: TRBV6-1
D: TRBD2
size: many
CDR3: CASSSLGAGGPKDTQYF
DNA: TGTGCCAGCAGTTCCTTAGGGGCGGGGGGGCCGAAAGATACGCAGTATTTT

J: TRBJ2-2
V: TRBV11-2
D: .
size: many
CDR3: CASSWATGELFF
DNA: TGTGCCAGCAGCTGGGCGACCGGGGAGCTGTTTTTT

J: TRBJ1-1
V: TRBV6-1
D: TRBD1
size: many
CDR3: CASSRQGIWTEAFF
DNA: TGTGCCAGCAGTCGACAGGGGATTTGGACTGAAGCTTTCTTT

J: TRBJ2-1
V: TRBV7-6
D: .
size: many
CDR3: CASRGVGLSNEQFF
DNA: TGTGCCAGCAGGGGGGTCGGTCTGAGCAATGAGCAGTTCTTC

J: TRBJ2-1
V: TRBV11-1
D: TRBD2
size: many
CDR3: CASSLSHTSGGANEQFF
DNA: TGTGCCAGCAGCTTATCACACACTAGCGGGGGGGCTAATGAGCAGTTCTTC

J: TRBJ2-5
V: TRBV9
D: .
size: few
CDR3: CASSEQGIQETQYF
DNA: TGTGCCAGCAGTGAACAGGGAATTCAGGAGACCCAGTACTTC

J: TRBJ2-1
V: TRBV19
D: TRBD2
size: few
CDR3: CASSRGLAGDVYNEQFF
DNA: TGTGCCAGTAGTAGGGGACTAGCGGGGGATGTTTACAATGAGCAGTTCTTC

J: TRBJ2-4
V: TRBV20-1
D: TRBD1
size: many
CDR3: CSARPRQGVNIQYF
DNA: TGCAGTGCTAGGCCTAGACAGGGTGTAAACATTCAGTACTTC

J: TRBJ2-5
V: TRBV29-1
D: .
size: few
CDR3: CSVGRKPQETQYF
DNA: TGCAGCGTTGGACGCAAGCCCCAAGAGACCCAGTACTTC

J: TRBJ2-1
V: TRBV20-1
D: .
size: many
CDR3: CSARLGREQFF
DNA: TGCAGTGCTAGATTAGGGCGGGAGCAGTTCTTC

J: TRBJ1-5
V: TRBV3-1
D: .
size: .
CDR3: CASSQGVDANQPQHF
DNA: TGTGCCAGCAGCCAAGGGGTGGATGCTAATCAGCCCCAGCATTTT

J: TRBJ1-2
V: TRBV6-1
D: .
size: .
CDR3: CASSERQLYYGYTF
DNA: TGTGCCAGCAGTGAACGGCAGCTCTACTATGGCTACACCTTC

J: TRBJ2-7
V: TRBV30
D: .
size: many
CDR3: CAWSLSYEQYF
DNA: TGTGCCTGGAGCCTATCCTACGAGCAGTACTTC

J: TRBJ1-5
V: TRBV11-2
D: TRBD1
size: few
CDR3: CASSSGQANQPLHF
DNA: TGTGCCAGCAGCTCCGGACAGGCCAATCAGCCCCTGCATTTT

J: TRBJ1-5
V: TRBV12-3/TRBV12-4
D: .
size: many
CDR3: CASRRDGQPQHF
DNA: TGTGCCAGCCGACGCGATGGCCAGCCCCAGCATTTT

J: TRBJ1-1
V: TRBV20-1
D: .
size: many
CDR3: CSARDLYRHSGGNTEAFF
DNA: TGCAGTGCTAGAGATCTCTATCGCCACTCCGGTGGGAACACTGAAGCTTTCTTT